This T cell receptor beta chain was sequenced in a study of vaccination and CD4 T cells after COVID-19. Study information: Median time from second vaccine dose to sampling was approximately 69 days (14 to 241). General study points: For convalescent patients, 304 of the 307 vaccine-specific clones analyzed were classified as spike mono-reactive.

Treatment: 10-day PBMC culture with coronavirus spike peptide pools or control peptides (ViraFEST assay). Turning to this clonotype: Its matching antigen is unknown.

In germline, CDR1 is MNHNS, CDR2 SASEGT. Trimming cost V 6 bases and J 2 bases, with 7 bases left between them. The CDR3 contains 12 residues. The Oncomine TCR Beta short-read assay was applied to DNA of cultured CD4+ T cells. Genomic DNA was isolated from CD4+ T cells that had been cultured. Via MiXCR, TCRdb re-called the PCR reads, giving one row per CDR3 protein. Among about 24,000 distinct CDR3 sequences, 60% were seen once, and the ten largest hold roughly 13%. The chain joins TRBV6-1 to TRBJ1-1; D unresolved. This sequence was found in a human donor who received a COVID-19 vaccine. The sequenced sample was CD4+ T cells from blood, cultured in vitro, obtained after SARS-CoV-2 vaccination. In nucleotides, the CDR3 is TGTGCCAGCAGGAGGGTAAACACTGAAGCTTTCTTT. It translates to CASRRVNTEAFF.